This T cell receptor (beta chain) was retrieved from a study of blood T cell repertoires in COVID-19 (dated by TCRdb to 2020 to 2021). In the study overall: The collaborator samples originated in the United States, Italy and Spain and spanned the acute and convalescent phases of COVID-19. The samples were drawn from two sources: the first 160 participants of the ongoing ImmuneRACE study, and 950 to 1,500 subjects contributed by 6 global collaborators. Sample metadata almost always included a de-identified subject ID, COVID-19 status, age in years and sex. The dataset comprised deeply sampled blood TCRbeta repertoires from subjects exposed to, actively infected with, or recovered from COVID-19. The repertoires were made available in a free public database intended to serve as a resource for research on the immune response to SARS-CoV-2. The prospective study material was composed of cDNA or gDNA derived from T cells, B-cell-depleted T cells, or PBMCs. HLA class I and class II types, where available, came from metadata supplied by the sample provider rather than from assay-based typing.

One collaborating source in Seattle enrolled patients while the patients were actively infected and followed the patients over time throughout the course of disease. Collaborating institutions collected whole blood in K2EDTA tubes following their own protocols. For TCRbeta analysis, collaborators shipped samples as frozen whole blood, isolated PBMCs, or DNA extracted from either of those sample types. TCRbeta CDR3 regions were amplified from genomic DNA using the immunoSEQ Assay, a bias-controlled multiplex PCR. On the authors' methods: The number of nucleated cells in each sample was estimated from the amplification of reference gene primers within the assay. Sequence reads were collapsed and filtered to measure the absolute abundance of every unique TCRbeta CDR3 rearrangement. For each sample, productive Simpson clonality was calculated as the square root of Simpson's diversity index across productive rearrangements. TCRdb retrieved this table from immuneACCESS and kept in-frame rearrangements only. Not all clones are present; in checked studies, unresolved V genes account for under half, and no reason is known for the remainder. For V, J and clone size, that table is used; D and trimming come from the DNA. The sample yields about 210,000 clones; about 81% were counted once. The ten largest account for approximately 5.6% of the sample.

Findings and caveats that apply to the study as a whole: The amount of clinical and demographic metadata varied by source and participant and was provided uncurated.

For this clone: Its antigen is unknown. Qualities for individual bases were not recorded, and no much larger clone is one base off.

This TCR was sampled from a woman between 70 and 85 years old with COVID-19, enrolled during active disease. The sequenced sample consisted of peripheral blood.

The CDR3 protein is CASSLQPQGNTGELFF. The bases read TGTGCCAGCAGCTTACAACCGCAGGGGAACACCGGGGAGCTGTTTTTT. The chain was built from TRBV7-2 and TRBJ2-2; a tentative D call is TRBD1 (5 bases match). The germline V gene specifies SGHTA as CDR1 and FQGNSA as CDR2. From the cysteine up to the phenylalanine, the CDR3 has a length of 16 residues. Only the CDR3 DNA is retained, 48 bases long and in frame from the first base. Trimming costs V 2 bases and J 1 base, and their ends lie 11 bases apart.